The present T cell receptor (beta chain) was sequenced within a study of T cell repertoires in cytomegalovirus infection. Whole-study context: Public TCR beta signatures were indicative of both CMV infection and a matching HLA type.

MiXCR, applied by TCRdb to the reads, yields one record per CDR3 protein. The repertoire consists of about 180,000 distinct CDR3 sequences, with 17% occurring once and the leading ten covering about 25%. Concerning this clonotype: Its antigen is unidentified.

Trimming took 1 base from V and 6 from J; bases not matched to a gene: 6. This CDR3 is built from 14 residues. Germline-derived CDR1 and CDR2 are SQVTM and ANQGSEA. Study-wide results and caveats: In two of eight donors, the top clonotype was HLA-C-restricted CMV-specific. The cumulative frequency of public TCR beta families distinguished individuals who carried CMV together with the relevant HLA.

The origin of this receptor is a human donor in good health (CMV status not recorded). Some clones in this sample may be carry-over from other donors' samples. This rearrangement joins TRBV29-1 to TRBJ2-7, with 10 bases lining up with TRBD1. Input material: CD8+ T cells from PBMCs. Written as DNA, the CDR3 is TGCAGCGTTGAAGCTGACAGGGGGCCCCTCGAGCAGTACTTC. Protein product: CSVEADRGPLEQYF.